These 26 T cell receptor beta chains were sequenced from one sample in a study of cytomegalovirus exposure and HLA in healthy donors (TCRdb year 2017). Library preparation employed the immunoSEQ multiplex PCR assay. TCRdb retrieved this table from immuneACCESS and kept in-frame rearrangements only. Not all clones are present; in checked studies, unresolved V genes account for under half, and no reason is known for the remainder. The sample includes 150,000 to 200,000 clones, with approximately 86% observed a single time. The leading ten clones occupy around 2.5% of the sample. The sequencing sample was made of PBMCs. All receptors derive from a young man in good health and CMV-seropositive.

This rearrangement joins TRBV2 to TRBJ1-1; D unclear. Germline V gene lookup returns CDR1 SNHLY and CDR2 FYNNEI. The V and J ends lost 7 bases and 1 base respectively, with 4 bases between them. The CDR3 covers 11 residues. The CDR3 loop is CASKQNTEAFF. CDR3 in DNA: TGTGCCAGCAAACAGAACACTGAAGCTTTCTTT.

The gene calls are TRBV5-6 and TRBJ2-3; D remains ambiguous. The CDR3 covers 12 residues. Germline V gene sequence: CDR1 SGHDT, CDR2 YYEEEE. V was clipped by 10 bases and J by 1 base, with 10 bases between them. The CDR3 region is CARVVRTDTQYF. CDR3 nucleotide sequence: TGTGCCCGGGTGGTGCGCACAGATACGCAGTATTTT. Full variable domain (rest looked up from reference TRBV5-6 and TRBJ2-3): DAGVTQSPTHLIKTRGQQVTLRCSPKSGHDTVSWYQQALGQGPQFIFQYYEEEERQRGNFPDRFSGHQFPNYSSELNVNALLLGDSALYLCARVVRTDTQYFGPGTRLTVL.

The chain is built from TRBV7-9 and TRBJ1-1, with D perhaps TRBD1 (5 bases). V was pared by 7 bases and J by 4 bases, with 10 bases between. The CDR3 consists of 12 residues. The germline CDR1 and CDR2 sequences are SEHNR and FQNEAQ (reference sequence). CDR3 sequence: CASNIGATEAFF. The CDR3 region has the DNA TGTGCCAGCAACATTGGGGCCACTGAAGCTTTCTTT.

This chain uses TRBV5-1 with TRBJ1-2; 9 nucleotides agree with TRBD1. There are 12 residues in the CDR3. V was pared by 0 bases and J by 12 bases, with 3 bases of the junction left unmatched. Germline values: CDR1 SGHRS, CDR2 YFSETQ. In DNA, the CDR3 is TGCGCCAGCAGCTTGGATAGGGACAGGGACACCTTC. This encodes CASSLDRDRDTF.

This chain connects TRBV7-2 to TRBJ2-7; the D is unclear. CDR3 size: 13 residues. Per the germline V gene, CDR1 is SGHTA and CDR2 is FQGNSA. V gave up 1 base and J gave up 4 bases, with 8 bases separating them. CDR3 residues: CASSLEPGYEQYF. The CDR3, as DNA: TGTGCCAGCAGCTTAGAACCCGGGTACGAGCAGTACTTC.

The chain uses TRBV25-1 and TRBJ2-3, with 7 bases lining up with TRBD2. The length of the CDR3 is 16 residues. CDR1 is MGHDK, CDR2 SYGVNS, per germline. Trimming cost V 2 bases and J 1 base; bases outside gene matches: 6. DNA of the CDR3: TGTGCCAGCAGTGAACGGGTGGGAGGGGGCACAGATACGCAGTATTTT. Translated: CASSERVGGGTDTQYF.

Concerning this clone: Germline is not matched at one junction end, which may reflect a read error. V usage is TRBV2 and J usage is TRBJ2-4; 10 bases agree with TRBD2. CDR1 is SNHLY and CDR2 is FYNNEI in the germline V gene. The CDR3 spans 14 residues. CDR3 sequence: CASSGRTSGSIPPF. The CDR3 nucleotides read TGTGCCAGCAGCGGGAGGACTAGCGGATCCATCCCACCCTTC.

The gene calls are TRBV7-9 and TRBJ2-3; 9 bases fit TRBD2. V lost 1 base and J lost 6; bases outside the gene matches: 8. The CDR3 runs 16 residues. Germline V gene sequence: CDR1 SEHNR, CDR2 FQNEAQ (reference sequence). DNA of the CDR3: TGTGCCAGCAGCTTAGGGGGGACTAGCAATCGGGATACGCAGTATTTT. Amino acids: CASSLGGTSNRDTQYF.

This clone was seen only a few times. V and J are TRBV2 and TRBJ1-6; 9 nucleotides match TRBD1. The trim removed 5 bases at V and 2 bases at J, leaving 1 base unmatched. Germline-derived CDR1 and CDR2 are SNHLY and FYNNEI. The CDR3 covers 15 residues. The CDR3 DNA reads TGTGCCAGCAGTACAGGGGGCGCCTATAATTCACCCCTCCACTTT. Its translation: CASSTGGAYNSPLHF. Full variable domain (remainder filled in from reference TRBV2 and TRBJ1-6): EPEVTQTPSHQVTQMGQEVILRCVPISNHLYFYWYRQILGQKVEFLVSFYNNEISEKSEIFDDQFSVERPDGSNFTLKIRSTKLEDSAMYFCASSTGGAYNSPLHFGNGTRLTVT.

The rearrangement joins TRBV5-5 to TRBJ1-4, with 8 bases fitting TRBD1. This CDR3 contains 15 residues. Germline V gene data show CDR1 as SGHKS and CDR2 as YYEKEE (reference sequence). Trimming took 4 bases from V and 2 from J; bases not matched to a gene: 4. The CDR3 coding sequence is TGTGCCAGCAGCGTGACAGGGGACACTAATGAAAAACTGTTTTTT. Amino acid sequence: CASSVTGDTNEKLFF.

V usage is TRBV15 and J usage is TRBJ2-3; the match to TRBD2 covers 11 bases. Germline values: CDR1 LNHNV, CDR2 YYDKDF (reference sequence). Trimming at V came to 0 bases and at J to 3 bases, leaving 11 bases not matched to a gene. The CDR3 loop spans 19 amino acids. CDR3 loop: CATSRDLLTSGGGTDTQYF. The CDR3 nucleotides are TGTGCCACCAGCAGAGACCTCCTAACTAGCGGGGGAGGGACAGATACGCAGTATTTT.

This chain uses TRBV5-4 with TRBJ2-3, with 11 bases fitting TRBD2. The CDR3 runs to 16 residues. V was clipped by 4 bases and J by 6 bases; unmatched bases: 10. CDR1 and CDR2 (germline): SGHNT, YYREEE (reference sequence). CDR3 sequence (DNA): TGTGCCAGCAGCATTCTTAGCGGGGGGGCGGGGGATACGCAGTATTTT. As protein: CASSILSGGAGDTQYF. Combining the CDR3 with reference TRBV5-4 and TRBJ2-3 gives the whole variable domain ETGVTQSPTHLIKTRGQQVTLRCSSQSGHNTVSWYQQALGQGPQFIFQYYREEENGRGNFPPRFSGLQFPNYSSELNVNALELDDSALYLCASSILSGGAGDTQYFGPGTRLTVL.

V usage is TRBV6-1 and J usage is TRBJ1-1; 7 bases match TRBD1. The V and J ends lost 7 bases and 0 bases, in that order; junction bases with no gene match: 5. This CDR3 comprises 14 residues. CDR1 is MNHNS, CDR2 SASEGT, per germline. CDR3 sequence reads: CASTGGSMNTEAFF. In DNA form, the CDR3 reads TGTGCCAGCACAGGGGGTTCCATGAACACTGAAGCTTTCTTT.

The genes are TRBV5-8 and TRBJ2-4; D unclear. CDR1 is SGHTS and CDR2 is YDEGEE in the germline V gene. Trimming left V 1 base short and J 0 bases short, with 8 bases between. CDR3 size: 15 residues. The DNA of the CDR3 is TGTGCCAGCAGCTTGCTCAGACTAGCCAAAAACATTCAGTACTTC. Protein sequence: CASSLLRLAKNIQYF.

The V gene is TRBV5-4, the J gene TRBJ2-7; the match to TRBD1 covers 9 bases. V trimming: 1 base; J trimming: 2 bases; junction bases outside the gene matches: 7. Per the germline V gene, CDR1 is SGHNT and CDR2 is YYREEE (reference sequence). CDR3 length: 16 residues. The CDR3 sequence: CASSLLGTGNPYEQYF. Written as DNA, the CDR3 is TGTGCCAGCAGCTTGCTTGGGACAGGGAATCCCTACGAGCAGTACTTC.

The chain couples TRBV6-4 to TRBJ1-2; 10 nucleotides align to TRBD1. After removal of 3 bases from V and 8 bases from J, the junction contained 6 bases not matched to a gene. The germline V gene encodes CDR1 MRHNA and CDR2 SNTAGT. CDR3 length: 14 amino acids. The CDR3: CASSDPGTGDGYTF. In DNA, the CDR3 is TGTGCCAGCAGTGATCCCGGGACAGGGGACGGCTACACCTTC.

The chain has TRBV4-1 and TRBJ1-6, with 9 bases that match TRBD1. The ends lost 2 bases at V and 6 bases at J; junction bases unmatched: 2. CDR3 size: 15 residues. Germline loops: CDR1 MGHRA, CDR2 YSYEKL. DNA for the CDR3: TGCGCCAGCAGCCAATTGGACAGGGGTAATTCACCCCTCCACTTT. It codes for CASSQLDRGNSPLHF.

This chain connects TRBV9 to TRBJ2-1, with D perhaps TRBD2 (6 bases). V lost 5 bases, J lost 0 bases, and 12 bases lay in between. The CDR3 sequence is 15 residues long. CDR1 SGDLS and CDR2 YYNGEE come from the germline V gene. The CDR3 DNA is TGTGCCAGCAGAGAACGGGGGAGCTCCTACAATGAGCAGTTCTTC. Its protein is CASRERGSSYNEQFF.

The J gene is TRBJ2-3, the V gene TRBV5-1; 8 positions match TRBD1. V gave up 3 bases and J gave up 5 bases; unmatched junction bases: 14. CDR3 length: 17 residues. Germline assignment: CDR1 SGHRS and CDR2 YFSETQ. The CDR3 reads CASSWGSGGAGEDTQYF. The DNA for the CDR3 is TGCGCCAGCAGCTGGGGATCAGGGGGCGCAGGGGAAGATACGCAGTATTTT.

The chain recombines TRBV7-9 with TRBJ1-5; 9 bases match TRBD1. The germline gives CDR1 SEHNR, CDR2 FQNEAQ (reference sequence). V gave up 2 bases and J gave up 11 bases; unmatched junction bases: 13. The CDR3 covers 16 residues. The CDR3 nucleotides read TGTGCCAGCAGCTTATGGGGGACAGGGACGGATAGGGCCCAGCATTTT. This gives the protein CASSLWGTGTDRAQHF. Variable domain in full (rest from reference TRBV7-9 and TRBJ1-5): DTGVSQNPRHKITKRGQNVTFRCDPISEHNRLYWYRQTLGQGPEFLTYFQNEAQLEKSRLLSDRFSAERPKGSFSTLEIQRTEQGDSAMYLCASSLWGTGTDRAQHFGDGTRLSIL.

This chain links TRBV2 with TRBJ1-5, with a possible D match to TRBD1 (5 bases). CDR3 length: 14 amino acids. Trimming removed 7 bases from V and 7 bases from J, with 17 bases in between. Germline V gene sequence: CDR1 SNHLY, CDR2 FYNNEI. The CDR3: CASNGVGGDQPQHF. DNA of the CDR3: TGTGCCAGCAACGGCGTGGGGGGAGACCAGCCCCAGCATTTT.

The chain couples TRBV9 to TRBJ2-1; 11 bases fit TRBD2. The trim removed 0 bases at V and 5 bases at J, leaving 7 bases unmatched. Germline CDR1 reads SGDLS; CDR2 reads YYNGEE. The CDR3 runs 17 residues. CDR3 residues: CASSVEASGGPNNEQFF. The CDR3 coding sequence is TGTGCCAGCAGCGTAGAGGCTAGCGGGGGGCCGAACAATGAGCAGTTCTTC.

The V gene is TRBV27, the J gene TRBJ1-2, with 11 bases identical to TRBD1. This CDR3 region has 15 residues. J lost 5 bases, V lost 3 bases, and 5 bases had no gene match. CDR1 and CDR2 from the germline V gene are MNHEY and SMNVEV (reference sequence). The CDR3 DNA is TGTGCCAGCAGTTTTCGGACAGGGGGCCTATATGGCTACACCTTC. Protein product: CASSFRTGGLYGYTF.

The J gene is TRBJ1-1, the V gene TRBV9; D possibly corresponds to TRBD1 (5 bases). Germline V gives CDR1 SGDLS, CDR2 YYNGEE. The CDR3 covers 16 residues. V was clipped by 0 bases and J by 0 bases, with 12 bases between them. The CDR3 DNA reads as TGTGCCAGCAGCGTAGGATCGGGGGGATTGAACACTGAAGCTTTCTTT. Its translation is CASSVGSGGLNTEAFF.

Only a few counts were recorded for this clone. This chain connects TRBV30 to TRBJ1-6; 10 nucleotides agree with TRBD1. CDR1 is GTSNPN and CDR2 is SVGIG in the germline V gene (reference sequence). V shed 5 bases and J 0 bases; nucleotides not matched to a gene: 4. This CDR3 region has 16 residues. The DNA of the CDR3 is TGTGCCTGGGACAGGGGGCCGAGCTCCTATAATTCACCCCTCCACTTT. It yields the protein CAWDRGPSSYNSPLHF.

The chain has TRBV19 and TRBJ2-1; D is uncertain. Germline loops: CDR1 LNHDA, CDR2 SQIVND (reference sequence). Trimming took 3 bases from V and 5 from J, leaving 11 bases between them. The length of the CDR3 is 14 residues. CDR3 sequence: CASSIFSSHNEQFF. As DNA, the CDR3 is TGTGCCAGTAGTATCTTTAGCAGCCACAATGAGCAGTTCTTC. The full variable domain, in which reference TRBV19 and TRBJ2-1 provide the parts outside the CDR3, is DGGITQSPKYLFRKEGQNVTLSCEQNLNHDAMYWYRQDPGQGLRLIYYSQIVNDFQKGDIAEGYSVSREKKESFPLTVTSAQKNPTAFYLCASSIFSSHNEQFFGPGTRLTVL.